This entry features one TCR beta chain sequence. The CDR3 totals 17 residues. Trimming took 1 base from V and 4 from J, leaving 17 bases between them. Germline-derived CDR1 and CDR2 are SGHDN and FVKESK. The record originates from a study of T cell changes during pregnancy in multiple sclerosis. Profiling relied on immunoSEQ multiplex PCR, and the TCRdb table lists in-frame clones only, not all of them. This sample yields 76,000 or so clones, of which about 93% are seen a single time; 0.65% to 0.95% belongs to the top ten. The origin of this receptor is a female donor in good health, enrolled as a control in a pregnancy study. The sample here was peripheral blood, taken in the second trimester of pregnancy. This chain uses TRBV14 with TRBJ2-1; D is uncertain. CDR3 sequence reads: CASSQVGVADSYNEQFF. The CDR3 DNA is TGTGCCAGCAGCCAAGTTGGAGTGGCAGATAGTTACAATGAGCAGTTCTTC. The full variable domain, in which reference TRBV14 and TRBJ2-1 provide the parts outside the CDR3, is EAGVTQFPSHSVIEKGQTVTLRCDPISGHDNLYWYRRVMGKEIKFLLHFVKESKQDESGMPNNRFLAERTGGTYSTLKVQPAELEDSGVYFCASSQVGVADSYNEQFFGPGTRLTVL.